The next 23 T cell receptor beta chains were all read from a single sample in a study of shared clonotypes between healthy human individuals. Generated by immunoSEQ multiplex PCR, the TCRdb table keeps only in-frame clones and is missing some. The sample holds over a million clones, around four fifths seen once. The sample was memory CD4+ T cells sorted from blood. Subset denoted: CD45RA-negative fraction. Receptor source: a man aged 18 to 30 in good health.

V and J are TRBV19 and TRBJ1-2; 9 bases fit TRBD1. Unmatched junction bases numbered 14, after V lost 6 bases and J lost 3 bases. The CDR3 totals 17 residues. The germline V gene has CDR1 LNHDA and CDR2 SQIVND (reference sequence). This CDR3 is CASRQTGGRPSHYGYTF. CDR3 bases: TGTGCCAGTAGACAGACAGGGGGACGACCTTCTCACTATGGCTACACCTTC.

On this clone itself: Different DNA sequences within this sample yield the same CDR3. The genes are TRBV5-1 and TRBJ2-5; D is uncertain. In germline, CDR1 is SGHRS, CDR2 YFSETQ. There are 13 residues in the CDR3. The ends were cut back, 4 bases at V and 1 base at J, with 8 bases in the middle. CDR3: CASSPGIQETQYF. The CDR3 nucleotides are TGCGCCAGCAGCCCCGGCATCCAAGAGACCCAGTACTTC.

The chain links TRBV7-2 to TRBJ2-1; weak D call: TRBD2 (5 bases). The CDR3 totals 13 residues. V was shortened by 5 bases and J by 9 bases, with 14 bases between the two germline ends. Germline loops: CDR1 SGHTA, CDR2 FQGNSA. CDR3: CASSPLSVGEQFF. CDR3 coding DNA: TGTGCCAGCAGCCCCCTTAGCGTCGGTGAGCAGTTCTTC.

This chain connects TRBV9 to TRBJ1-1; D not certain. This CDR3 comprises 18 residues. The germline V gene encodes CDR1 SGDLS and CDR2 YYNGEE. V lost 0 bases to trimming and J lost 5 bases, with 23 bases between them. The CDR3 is CASSVGLEGFFLRTEAFF. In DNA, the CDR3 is TGTGCCAGCAGCGTAGGGTTAGAGGGTTTCTTTCTGAGAACTGAAGCTTTCTTT.

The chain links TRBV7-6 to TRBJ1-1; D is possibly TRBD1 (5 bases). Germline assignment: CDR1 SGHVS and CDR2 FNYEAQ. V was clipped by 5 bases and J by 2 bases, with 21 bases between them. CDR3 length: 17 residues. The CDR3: CASSPLGDVAENTEAFF. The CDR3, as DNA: TGTGCCAGCAGCCCCCTGGGGGACGTTGCGGAAAACACTGAAGCTTTCTTT.

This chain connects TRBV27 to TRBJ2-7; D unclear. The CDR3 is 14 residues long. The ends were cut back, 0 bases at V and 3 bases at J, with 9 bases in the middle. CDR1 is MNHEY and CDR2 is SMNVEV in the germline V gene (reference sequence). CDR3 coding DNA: TGTGCCAGCAGTTTATCGGACCGCTTCTACGAGCAGTACTTC. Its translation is CASSLSDRFYEQYF.

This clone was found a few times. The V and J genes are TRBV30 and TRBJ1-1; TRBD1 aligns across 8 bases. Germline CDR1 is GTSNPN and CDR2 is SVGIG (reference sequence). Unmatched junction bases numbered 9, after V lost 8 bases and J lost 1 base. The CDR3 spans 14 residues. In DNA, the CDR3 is TGTGCCGGAGGACAGGGTCGCTGGAACACTGAAGCTTTCTTT. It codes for CAGGQGRWNTEAFF. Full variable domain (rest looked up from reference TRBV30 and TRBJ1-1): SQTIHQWPATLVQPVGSPLSLECTVEGTSNPNLYWYRQAAGRGLQLLFYSVGIGQISSEVPQNLSASRPQDRQFILSSKKLLLSDSGFYLCAGGQGRWNTEAFFGQGTRLTVV.

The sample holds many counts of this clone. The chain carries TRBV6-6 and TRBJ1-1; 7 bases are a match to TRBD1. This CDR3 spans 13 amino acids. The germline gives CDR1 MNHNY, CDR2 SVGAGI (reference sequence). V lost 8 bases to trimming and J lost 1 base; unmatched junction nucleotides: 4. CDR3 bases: TGTGCCAGCCAAAGGACAGGGAACACTGAAGCTTTCTTT. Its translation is CASQRTGNTEAFF.

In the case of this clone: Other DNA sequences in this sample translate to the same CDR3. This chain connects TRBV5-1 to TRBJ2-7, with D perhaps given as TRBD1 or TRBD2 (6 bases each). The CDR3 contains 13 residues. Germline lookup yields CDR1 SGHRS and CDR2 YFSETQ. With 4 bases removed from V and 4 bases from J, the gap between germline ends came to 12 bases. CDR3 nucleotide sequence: TGCGCCAGCAGCCGCGTAGGGGGGTACGAGCAGTACTTC. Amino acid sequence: CASSRVGGYEQYF.

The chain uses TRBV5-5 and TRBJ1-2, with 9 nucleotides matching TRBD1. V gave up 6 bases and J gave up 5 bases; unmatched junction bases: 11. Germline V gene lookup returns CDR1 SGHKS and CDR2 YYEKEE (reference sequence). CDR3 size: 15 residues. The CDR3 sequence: CASTPGGQGNYGYTF. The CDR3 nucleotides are TGTGCCAGCACCCCTGGGGGACAGGGCAATTATGGCTACACCTTC.

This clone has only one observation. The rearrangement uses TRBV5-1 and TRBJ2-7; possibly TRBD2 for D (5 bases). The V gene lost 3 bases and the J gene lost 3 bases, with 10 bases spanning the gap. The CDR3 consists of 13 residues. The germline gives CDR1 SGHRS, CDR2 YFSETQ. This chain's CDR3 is CASSSSGLYEQYF. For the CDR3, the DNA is TGCGCCAGCAGCTCGAGCGGTCTCTACGAGCAGTACTTC.

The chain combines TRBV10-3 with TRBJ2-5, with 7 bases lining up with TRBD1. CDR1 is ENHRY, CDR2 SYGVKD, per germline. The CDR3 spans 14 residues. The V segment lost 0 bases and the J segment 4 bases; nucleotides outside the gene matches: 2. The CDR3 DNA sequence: TGTGCCATCAGTGAGTCCTCAGGGGGAGAGACCCAGTACTTC. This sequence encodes CAISESSGGETQYF.

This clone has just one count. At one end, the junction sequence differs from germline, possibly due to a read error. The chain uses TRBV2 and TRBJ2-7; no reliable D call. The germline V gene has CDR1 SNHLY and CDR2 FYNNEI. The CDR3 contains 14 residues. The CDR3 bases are TGTACCAGCAGTGAAATCCTCTATTCCTACGAGCAGTACTTC. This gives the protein CTSSEILYSYEQYF.

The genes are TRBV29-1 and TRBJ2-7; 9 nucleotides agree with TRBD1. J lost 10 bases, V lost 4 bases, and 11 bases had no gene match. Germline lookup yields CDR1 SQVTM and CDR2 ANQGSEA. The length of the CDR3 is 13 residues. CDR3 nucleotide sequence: TGCAGCGTTGTGGGGACAGGGAATAGTGGACAGTACTTC. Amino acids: CSVVGTGNSGQYF.

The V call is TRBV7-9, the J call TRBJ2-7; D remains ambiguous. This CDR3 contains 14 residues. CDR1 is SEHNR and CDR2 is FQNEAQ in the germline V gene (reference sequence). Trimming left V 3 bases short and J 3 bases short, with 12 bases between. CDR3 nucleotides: TGTGCCAGCAGCTTTAAGGGCGGTAGCTACGAGCAGTACTTC. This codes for CASSFKGGSYEQYF.

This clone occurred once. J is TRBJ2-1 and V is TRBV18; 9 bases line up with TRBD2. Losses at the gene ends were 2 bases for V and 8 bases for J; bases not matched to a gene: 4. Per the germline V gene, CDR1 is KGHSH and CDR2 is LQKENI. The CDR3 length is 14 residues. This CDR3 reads CASSPGTSRDEQFF. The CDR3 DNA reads TGTGCCAGCTCACCAGGGACTAGCAGGGATGAGCAGTTCTTC.

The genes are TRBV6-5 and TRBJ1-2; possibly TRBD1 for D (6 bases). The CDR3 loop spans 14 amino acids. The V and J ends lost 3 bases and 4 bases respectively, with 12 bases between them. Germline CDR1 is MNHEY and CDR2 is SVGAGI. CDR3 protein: CASSYLRGIYGYTF. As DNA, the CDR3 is TGTGCCAGCAGTTATTTAAGGGGGATCTATGGCTACACCTTC.

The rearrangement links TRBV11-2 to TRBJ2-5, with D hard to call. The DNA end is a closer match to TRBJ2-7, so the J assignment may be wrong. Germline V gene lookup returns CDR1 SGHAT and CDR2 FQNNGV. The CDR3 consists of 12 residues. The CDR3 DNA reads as TGTGCCAGCAGCCAAGGCGGCTACGAGCAGTACTTC. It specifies CASSQGGYEQYF.

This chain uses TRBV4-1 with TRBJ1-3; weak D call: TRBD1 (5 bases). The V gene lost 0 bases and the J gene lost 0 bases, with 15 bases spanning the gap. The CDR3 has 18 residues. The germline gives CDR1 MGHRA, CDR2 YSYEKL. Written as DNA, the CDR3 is TGCGCCAGCAGCCAAGATGTCCAGGGCGGAAGCTCTGGAAACACCATATATTTT. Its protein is CASSQDVQGGSSGNTIYF.

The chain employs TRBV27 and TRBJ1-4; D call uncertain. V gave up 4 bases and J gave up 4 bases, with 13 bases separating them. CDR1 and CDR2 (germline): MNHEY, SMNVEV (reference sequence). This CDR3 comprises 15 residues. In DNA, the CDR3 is TGTGCCAGCAGTTCAACGGGCCTCCATAATGAAAAACTGTTTTTT. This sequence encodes CASSSTGLHNEKLFF.

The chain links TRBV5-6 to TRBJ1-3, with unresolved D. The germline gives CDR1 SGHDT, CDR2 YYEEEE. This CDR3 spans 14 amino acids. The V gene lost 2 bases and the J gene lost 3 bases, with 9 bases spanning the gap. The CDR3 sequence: CASSLDAGGNTIYF. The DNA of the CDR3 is TGTGCCAGCAGCTTAGACGCAGGTGGAAACACCATATATTTT.

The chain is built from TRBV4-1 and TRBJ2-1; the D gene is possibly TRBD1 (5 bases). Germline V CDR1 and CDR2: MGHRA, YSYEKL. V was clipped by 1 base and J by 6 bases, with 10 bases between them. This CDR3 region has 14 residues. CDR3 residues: CASSQVQGSNEQFF. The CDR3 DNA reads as TGCGCCAGCAGCCAAGTTCAGGGTAGCAATGAGCAGTTCTTC.

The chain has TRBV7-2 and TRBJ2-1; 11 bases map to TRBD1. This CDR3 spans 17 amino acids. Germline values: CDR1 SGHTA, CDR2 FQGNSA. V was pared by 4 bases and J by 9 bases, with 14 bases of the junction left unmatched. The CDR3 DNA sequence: TGTGCCAGCAGCTACCGACGTGTCGGACAGGGGGCTGTTGAGCAGTTCTTC. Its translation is CASSYRRVGQGAVEQFF.